This T cell receptor beta chain was profiled in a study of a mutant IDH1 vaccine in newly diagnosed glioma. Background on the study: Vaccines were begun 4-6 weeks after radiotherapy alone, or with temozolomide cycles. The treated population exhibited a male proportion of around 62%, a female proportion of around 38%, and a mean age of roughly 39 years.

Remarks on this clone: What it binds is not known.

Germline CDR1 is SGHTA and CDR2 is FQGNSA. The CDR3 totals 14 residues. The V and J ends lost 8 bases and 5 bases, in that order; junction bases with no gene match: 7. Clones were sequenced by immunoSEQ multiplex PCR, and TCRdb holds only the in-frame ones, with some missing. The data hold some 120,000 clones, with roughly 77% observed a single time. Regarding time point: week 11, during vaccination. Vaccination used 300 ug of mutant IDH1 20-mer peptide per dose, with topical imiquimod. The donors had new WHO grade 3 or 4 astrocytomas; these were IDH1-mutant and ATRX-lost. The sequence derives from a middle-aged man with glioma. V usage is TRBV7-2 and J usage is TRBJ2-3, with 10 positions matching TRBD2. Material: PBMCs, obtained from a glioma patient whose treatment included an IDH1 peptide vaccine. The CDR3 DNA follows: TGTGCCAGCCTTAGCGGGGGGAATGTAGATACGCAGTATTTT. This codes for CASLSGGNVDTQYF. The whole variable domain, remainder taken from reference TRBV7-2 and TRBJ2-3, is GAGVSQSPSNKVTEKGKDVELRCDPISGHTALYWYRQSLGQGLEFLIYFQGNSAPDKSGLPSDRFSAERTGGSVSTLTIQRTQQEDSAVYLCASLSGGNVDTQYFGPGTRLTVL.